The 21 T cell receptor beta chains below all came from one sample that was sequenced in a study of T cell responses to AZD1222 COVID-19 vaccine. The protocol was immunoSEQ multiplex PCR, while the TCRdb copy is restricted to in-frame clones and leaves out a portion. The sample has some 50,000 clones, roughly 86% seen once. The specimen was peripheral blood, collected on day 0 of AZD1222 vaccination. Source of these receptors: an adult in good health.

This clone was detected once. The rearrangement joins TRBV19 to TRBJ2-5; TRBD2 is a possible D gene (6 bases). The germline V gene has CDR1 LNHDA and CDR2 SQIVND (reference sequence). V was cut by 4 bases and J by 1 base, with 13 bases left in between. This CDR3 has 15 amino acids. DNA for the CDR3: TGTGCCAGTAGTAACGGGGGAGAACTCCAAGAGACCCAGTACTTC. This codes for CASSNGGELQETQYF.

V gene TRBV3-1 (or the pseudogene TRBV3-2) combines with J gene TRBJ1-4; D gene unclear. V was clipped by 1 base and J by 0 bases, with 9 bases between them. This CDR3 spans 16 amino acids. Germline V gives CDR1 LGHDT, CDR2 YNNKEL (reference sequence). The CDR3 DNA reads TGTGCCAGCAGCCAAGCGCCTCCTGCAACTAATGAAAAACTGTTTTTT. Translated: CASSQAPPATNEKLFF.

This clone has just one count. The chain couples TRBV6-5 to TRBJ1-5; D possibly corresponds to TRBD1 (6 bases). V was clipped by 6 bases and J by 4 bases, with 13 bases between them. The CDR3 consists of 14 residues. Germline assignment: CDR1 MNHEY and CDR2 SVGAGI. CDR3 sequence: CASSRRTDNQPQHF. In nucleotides, the CDR3 is TGTGCCAGCAGCAGAAGGACAGATAATCAGCCCCAGCATTTT.

CDR3 protein: CASSASLAKNIQYF. Written as DNA, the CDR3 is TGTGCCAGCAGTGCCTCCTTAGCCAAAAACATTCAGTACTTC. The V and J genes are TRBV2 and TRBJ2-4; D remains ambiguous. Germline values: CDR1 SNHLY, CDR2 FYNNEI. The CDR3 has 14 amino acids. V was shortened by 4 bases and J by 0 bases, with 7 bases between the two germline ends.

The chain combines TRBV2 with TRBJ2-7; 9 bases are a match to TRBD2. Germline CDR1 is SNHLY and CDR2 is FYNNEI. J was trimmed by 5 bases and V by 2 bases; bases with no gene match: 10. The CDR3 totals 16 residues. In DNA form, the CDR3 reads TGTGCCAGCAGTGAACAGGGTAGCGGGGGAATCAACGAGCAGTACTTC. The encoded protein is CASSEQGSGGINEQYF.

The rearrangement uses TRBV3-1 (or the pseudogene TRBV3-2) and TRBJ1-2, with TRBD1 matching over 7 bases. Germline trimming cut 6 bases from V and 0 bases from J; bases unmatched to any gene: 7. Germline CDR1 is LGHDT and CDR2 is YNNKEL (reference sequence). CDR3 length equals 15 residues. Here the CDR3 DNA reads TGTGCCAGCAGACAACCAGGGGGAGCTAACTATGGCTACACCTTC. The encoded protein is CASRQPGGANYGYTF.

The chain combines TRBV7-9 with TRBJ1-5, with D uncertain. The CDR3 loop spans 12 amino acids. From germline, CDR1 is SEHNR and CDR2 FQNEAQ (reference sequence). V dropped 1 base and J dropped 9 bases, with 7 bases sitting between them. DNA of the CDR3: TGTGCCAGCAGCTTAGGTGGTTCGCCCCAGCATTTT. Its protein product is CASSLGGSPQHF.

V gene TRBV6-5 combines with J gene TRBJ2-3, with D perhaps matching TRBD1 or TRBD2 (5 bases each). The CDR3 has 14 amino acids. The V end was cut by 7 bases, the J end by 0 bases, with 11 bases between. Germline loops: CDR1 MNHEY, CDR2 SVGAGI. The CDR3 here is CASTPGLSTDTQYF. CDR3 coding DNA: TGTGCCAGCACGCCGGGGCTGAGCACAGATACGCAGTATTTT.

The chain is built from TRBV30 and TRBJ1-3, with D perhaps TRBD1 (6 bases). This CDR3 is built from 16 residues. The V and J ends lost 3 bases and 2 bases respectively, with 17 bases between them. Germline V gene data show CDR1 as GTSNPN and CDR2 as SVGIG (reference sequence). Written as DNA, the CDR3 is TGTGCCTGGAGCCTGCTGCAGGGGATTGCTGGAAACACCATATATTTT. Protein: CAWSLLQGIAGNTIYF.

The chain joins TRBV7-9 to TRBJ1-2, with D possibly matching TRBD1 (6 bases). With 5 bases removed from V and 5 bases from J, the gap between germline ends came to 15 bases. The germline CDR1 and CDR2 sequences are SEHNR and FQNEAQ (reference sequence). The CDR3 extends over 14 amino acids. The CDR3 region is CASSPTDRNYGYTF. The CDR3 nucleotides read TGTGCCAGCAGCCCCACGGACAGAAATTATGGCTACACCTTC. The full variable domain, its missing parts supplied by reference TRBV7-9 and TRBJ1-2, is DTGVSQNPRHKITKRGQNVTFRCDPISEHNRLYWYRQTLGQGPEFLTYFQNEAQLEKSRLLSDRFSAERPKGSFSTLEIQRTEQGDSAMYLCASSPTDRNYGYTFGSGTRLTVV.

This clone has just a few counts. The chain is built from TRBV14 and TRBJ2-5, with 7 nucleotides matching TRBD1. Germline V gives CDR1 SGHDN, CDR2 FVKESK. There are 17 residues in the CDR3. Trimming at V came to 4 bases and at J to 4 bases, leaving 15 bases not matched to a gene. DNA for the CDR3: TGTGCCAGCAGCCTAGACAGGGCACGGTTTGTAGGAGAGACCCAGTACTTC. Residues: CASSLDRARFVGETQYF.

This CDR3 reads CASSPGTFNEKLFF. The DNA for the CDR3 is TGTGCCAGCAGTCCCGGGACCTTCAATGAAAAACTGTTTTTT. This chain joins TRBV27 and TRBJ1-4; weak D call: TRBD1 (5 bases). Trimming stripped 5 bases from V and 5 bases from J, with 12 bases between. The CDR3 contains 14 residues. CDR1 is MNHEY and CDR2 is SMNVEV in the germline V gene (reference sequence). Full variable domain (outside the CDR3, taken from reference TRBV27 and TRBJ1-4): EAQVTQNPRYLITVTGKKLTVTCSQNMNHEYMSWYRQDPGLGLRQIYYSMNVEVTDKGDVPEGYKVSRKEKRNFPLILESPSPNQTSLYFCASSPGTFNEKLFFGSGTQLSVL.

The table lists this clone with a count of one. The J gene is TRBJ2-7, the V gene TRBV5-8, with TRBD2 identical over 9 bases. V dropped 1 base and J dropped 3; count of bases not matched to a gene: 5. The germline V gene has CDR1 SGHTS and CDR2 YDEGEE. There are 15 residues in the CDR3. CDR3 region: CASSLSSGVLYEQYF. CDR3 sequence (DNA): TGTGCCAGCAGCTTGTCTAGCGGGGTGCTCTACGAGCAGTACTTC.

This clone appeared a few times. The V and J genes are TRBV9 and TRBJ1-6; D perhaps matches TRBD1 (5 bases). The CDR3 extends over 15 amino acids. The germline V and J ends were trimmed by 4 bases and 10 bases, with 18 bases remaining between them. CDR1 is SGDLS, CDR2 YYNGEE, per germline. The CDR3: CASSSVPGIGSPLHF. CDR3 DNA: TGTGCCAGCAGCTCAGTGCCAGGGATCGGATCACCCCTCCACTTT.

The V gene is TRBV6-6, the J gene TRBJ1-1; the match to TRBD1 covers 9 bases. Germline CDR1 reads MNHNY; CDR2 reads SVGAGI (reference sequence). The trim removed 5 bases at V and 7 bases at J, leaving 5 bases unmatched. This CDR3 has 13 amino acids. CDR3 DNA sequence: TGTGCCAGCAGTCCCTGGGACAGGGTTGAAGCTTTCTTT. Translated, it gives CASSPWDRVEAFF.

This clone was counted only a few times. The chain recombines TRBV10-3 with TRBJ1-5; TRBD1 matches at 7 bases. Germline CDR1 is ENHRY and CDR2 is SYGVKD. This CDR3 contains 14 residues. V lost 1 base to trimming and J lost 6 bases; unmatched junction nucleotides: 3. The CDR3 protein is CAISELSGGQPQHF. CDR3 DNA: TGTGCCATCAGTGAGTTGTCAGGGGGTCAGCCCCAGCATTTT.

In DNA, the CDR3 is TGTGCCAGCAGCTTAGGGCCGCAGACCAATGAAAAACTGTTTTTT. Its translation is CASSLGPQTNEKLFF. This rearrangement joins TRBV11-1 to TRBJ1-4; D gene unclear. V was clipped by 1 base and J by 5 bases, with 11 bases between them. CDR3 size: 15 residues. The germline V gene encodes CDR1 SGHAT and CDR2 FQDESV (reference sequence).

This chain connects TRBV6-2 or TRBV6-3 to TRBJ2-1; D is undetermined. Trimming removed 4 bases at V and 5 bases at J, with 12 bases between. The CDR3 has 14 residues. CDR1 is MNHEY, CDR2 SVGEGT, per germline. The CDR3 region is CASSFGGAHNEQFF. The CDR3 DNA follows: TGTGCCAGCAGTTTCGGCGGAGCCCACAATGAGCAGTTCTTC.

The chain combines TRBV18 with TRBJ2-3, with D possibly TRBD1 on 6 matching bases. The CDR3 extends over 18 amino acids. The V gene lost 0 bases and the J gene lost 0 bases, with 16 bases spanning the gap. Germline CDR1 is KGHSH and CDR2 is LQKENI. CDR3 DNA: TGTGCCAGCTCACCACCCGGACAGATTTTCGCTAGCACAGATACGCAGTATTTT. Translation: CASSPPGQIFASTDTQYF.

The rearrangement joins TRBV5-5 to TRBJ2-6; D gene ambiguous. This CDR3 is built from 11 residues. Between the trimmed V and J ends, which lost 3 bases and 10 bases, there was a span of 5 bases. Germline CDR1 and CDR2: SGHKS and YYEKEE (reference sequence). The CDR3 DNA sequence: TGTGCCAGCAGCTCCCTTAACGTCCTGACTTTC. The encoded protein is CASSSLNVLTF.

The chain recombines TRBV2 with TRBJ1-2; D is unclear. V was pared by 7 bases and J by 4 bases, with 19 bases between. The CDR3 sequence is 15 residues long. The germline gives CDR1 SNHLY, CDR2 FYNNEI. CDR3 DNA: TGTGCCAGCACACCGGGAGATAGCCCTGCCTATGGCTACACCTTC. This encodes CASTPGDSPAYGYTF.